These T cell receptor beta chains were read from a single sample in a study of blood T cell repertoires in COVID-19. Libraries were prepared by immunoSEQ multiplex PCR; TCRdb keeps only in-frame clonotypes and omits some of them. Counted here are fewer than 400,000 clones, approximately 81% occurring once; the ten biggest clones make up 1.9%. Material: PBMCs or T cells enriched from blood (not recorded which). These receptors were taken from a woman aged 25 to 39 who had been exposed to COVID-19. Both conserved end residues are part of each CDR3. The size field is filled for only some rows; it gives once, few, many or a size class.

clone_size: NA
j_call: TRBJ1-1
v_call: TRBV28
cdr3_length: 14
cdr3_aa: CASSSQQGYTEAFF

clone_size: NA
j_call: TRBJ2-1
v_call: TRBV6-5
cdr3_length: 15
cdr3_aa: CASSYGSGGNNEQFF

clone_size: NA
j_call: TRBJ1-2
v_call: TRBV5-5
cdr3_length: 15
cdr3_aa: CASSWPGQGIDGYTF

clone_size: NA
j_call: TRBJ1-5
v_call: TRBV5-1
cdr3_length: 15
cdr3_aa: CASSLGTSSNQPQHF

clone_size: NA
j_call: TRBJ2-2
v_call: TRBV27
cdr3_length: 14
cdr3_aa: CASSLSGVTGELFF

clone_size: NA
j_call: TRBJ1-3
v_call: TRBV7-9
cdr3_length: 16
cdr3_aa: CASSFRGRFSGNTIYF

clone_size: NA
j_call: TRBJ1-5
v_call: TRBV25-1
cdr3_length: 14
cdr3_aa: CASSVGGYYQPQHF

clone_size: NA
j_call: TRBJ2-7
v_call: TRBV19
cdr3_length: 14
cdr3_aa: CASSQGQGAYEQYF

clone_size: once
j_call: TRBJ2-5
v_call: TRBV5-1
cdr3_length: 13
cdr3_aa: CASSLTSSETQYF

clone_size: NA
j_call: TRBJ1-2
v_call: TRBV6-5
cdr3_length: 14
cdr3_aa: CASSYSGRAYGYTF

clone_size: NA
j_call: TRBJ1-2
v_call: TRBV7-8
cdr3_length: 17
cdr3_aa: CASSLRYVGQGNYGYTF

clone_size: NA
j_call: TRBJ2-1
v_call: TRBV7-3
cdr3_length: 15
cdr3_aa: CASSLTSGGPFEQFF

clone_size: once
j_call: TRBJ2-2
v_call: TRBV18
cdr3_length: 14
cdr3_aa: CASSPRQDTGELFF

clone_size: NA
j_call: TRBJ1-2
v_call: TRBV18
cdr3_length: 15
cdr3_aa: CASSPGARTALGYTF

clone_size: NA
j_call: TRBJ2-1
v_call: TRBV14
cdr3_length: 16
cdr3_aa: CASSQALYERVNEQFF

clone_size: NA
j_call: TRBJ1-4
v_call: TRBV6-6
cdr3_length: 14
cdr3_aa: CASSYRGQEEKLFF